A selection of T cell receptor beta chains follows, all from one sample in a study of graft-versus-host responses after intestinal transplantation. Here immunoSEQ multiplex PCR was the method, and the copy in TCRdb shows in-frame clones only, minus some. Here the sample spans 14,000 or so clones, around two fifths being singletons. The sample consisted of alloreactive CD8+ T cells from a mixed lymphocyte reaction culture, taken before intestinal transplant. The receptors were sampled from a human patient who received an intestinal transplant. The CDR3 runs from the conserved cysteine through the conserved F or W. The D gene is left open where the match is weak. Some rows have no size entry. The others give once, few or many, or a class for an expanded clone.

d_gene	abundance	v_gene	j_gene	CDR3nt	CDR3aa
NA	few	TRBV6-5	TRBJ1-2	TGTGCCAGCAGCTCGACATTGGGCAATGGCTACACCTTC	CASSSTLGNGYTF
TRBD1	medium-sized	TRBV5-3	TRBJ2-7	TGTGCCAGGTTGCTTTCCGGGACAGGGGTTGGAGGACCCTACGAGCAGTACTTC	CARLLSGTGVGGPYEQYF
NA	NA	TRBV30	TRBJ2-5	TGTGCCTGGAGTGTAGGGGCTGGGGTGGAGACCCAGTACTTC	CAWSVGAGVETQYF
TRBD1	NA	TRBV28	TRBJ2-5	TGTGCCAGCAGTTTTGTGACAGGGTCGAGGGAGCAGTACTTC	CASSFVTGSREQYF
NA	NA	TRBV21-1	TRBJ2-1	TGTGCCAGCAGCAAATCCGGACTAGCGGGGAACAATGAGCAGTTCTTC	CASSKSGLAGNNEQFF
NA	NA	TRBV28	TRBJ2-1	TGTGCCAGCAGTTTAGGGCCCCACAATGAGCAGTTCTTC	CASSLGPHNEQFF
TRBD1	NA	TRBV13	TRBJ1-3	TGTGCCAGCAGCTCGGCCCGGGACAGACCAAGACCCATATATTTT	CASSSARDRPRPIYF
NA	few	TRBV27	TRBJ1-2	TGTGCCAGCAGTTTGGGGGGAGGGGATGGCTACACCTTC	CASSLGGGDGYTF
NA	NA	TRBV5-4	TRBJ2-7	TGTGCCAGCAGCTGGGACTCGTCTTCCTACGAGCAGTACTTC	CASSWDSSSYEQYF
NA	NA	TRBV5-5	TRBJ2-7	TGTGCCAGCAGCTTGATTGGCAGGGCGGCCTCCTACGAGCAGTACTTC	CASSLIGRAASYEQYF
TRBD1	NA	TRBV5-1	TRBJ1-2	TGCGCCAGCAGTACGGGACAGGGGGGTTCCTATGGCTACACCTTC	CASSTGQGGSYGYTF
TRBD2	few	TRBV19	TRBJ2-3	TGTGCCAGTAGTATTGGGACTAGCGTTGACACAGATACGCAGTATTTT	CASSIGTSVDTDTQYF
NA	NA	TRBV6-1	TRBJ1-2	TGTGCCAGCAGTGAAGCGCTTGCTAGCGGGTTTGGCTACACCTTC	CASSEALASGFGYTF
NA	NA	TRBV7-2	TRBJ2-7	TGTGCCAGCAGCCCCCCGGGTGTCGAGCAGTACTTC	CASSPPGVEQYF
TRBD1	NA	TRBV4-1	TRBJ1-4	TGCGCCAGCAGCGGGGGGACAGATGAAAAACTGTTTTTT	CASSGGTDEKLFF
NA	medium-sized	TRBV4-1	TRBJ1-1	TGCGCCAGCAGCGAAGTGGACCCGGGGGGACCTGAAGCTTTCTTT	CASSEVDPGGPEAFF
TRBD2	NA	TRBV5-1	TRBJ2-1	TGCGCCAGCAGCTTCGGACTAGCGGGAGCGGAGCAGTTCTTC	CASSFGLAGAEQFF
NA	few	TRBV4-3	TRBJ2-7	TGCGCCAGCAGCCTGAGCGCGAACCCGAGCTCCTACGAGCAGTACTTC	CASSLSANPSSYEQYF
TRBD2	NA	TRBV30	TRBJ2-1	TGTGCCTGGAGTCCGGGACTAGCCTGCAATGAGCAGTTCTTC	CAWSPGLACNEQFF
TRBD2	NA	TRBV4-1	TRBJ2-1	TGCGCCAGCAGCCCGGGACTAGCGGGGGGAGAGCAGTTCTTC	CASSPGLAGGEQFF
NA	NA	TRBV7-9	TRBJ2-7	TGTGCCAGCAGCTACGTCACCAGCTACGAGCAGTACTTC	CASSYVTSYEQYF
NA	NA	TRBV28	TRBJ2-7	TGTGCCAGCAGGGAACAGGGATCCGAGCAGTACTTC	CASREQGSEQYF
NA	NA	TRBV6-5	TRBJ1-2	TGTGCCAGCAGTTACGGGGCAGGGTCGTATGGCTACACCTTC	CASSYGAGSYGYTF
NA	NA	TRBV6-6	TRBJ1-1	TGTGCCAGCCTCCCGATGACAGGCATAGACGCTGAAGCTTTCTTT	CASLPMTGIDAEAFF
NA	medium-sized	TRBV19	TRBJ1-2	TGTGCCAGTAGTATCTGGGCCACCCAGGATGGCTACACCTTC	CASSIWATQDGYTF
NA	few	TRBV4-3	TRBJ1-2	TGCGCCAGCAGCCAAGGTTCAGGGGCCTATGGCTACACCTTC	CASSQGSGAYGYTF
NA	few	TRBV4-1	TRBJ2-7	TGCGCCAGCAGCCAAGGTAGGGGTATTTCCTACGAGCAGTACTTC	CASSQGRGISYEQYF
NA	few	TRBV4-1	TRBJ2-7	TGCGCCAGCAGCCAAGACGTGGATACATATGGGAGGCTCCCCTACGAGCAGTACTTC	CASSQDVDTYGRLPYEQYF
TRBD1	NA	TRBV30	TRBJ1-5	TGTGCCTGGAGTGTGGGACAGGGCAATCAGCCCCAGCATTTT	CAWSVGQGNQPQHF
NA	large	TRBV4-3	TRBJ2-7	TGCGCCAGCAGCCAAGATACGGGGAACTACGAGCAGTACTTC	CASSQDTGNYEQYF
NA	NA	TRBV14	TRBJ1-2	TGTGCCAGCAGCCAAGAACTTTCCGGGGGCTACACCTTC	CASSQELSGGYTF
TRBD1	NA	TRBV7-9	TRBJ1-2	TGTGCCAGCAGCCACGGGACAGGGGGCTACTATGGCTACACCTTC	CASSHGTGGYYGYTF
NA	NA	TRBV4-2	TRBJ2-7	TGTGCCAGCAGCCCAAGGGACTCGACCTACGAGCAGTACTTC	CASSPRDSTYEQYF
NA	NA	TRBV6-1	TRBJ2-7	TGTGCCAGCAGTGCTCGACAGCCCTACGAGCAGTACTTC	CASSARQPYEQYF
NA	once	TRBV11-3	TRBJ2-7	TGTGCCAGCAGCTGGGCAGGGCCCGCCTACGAGCAGTACTTC	CASSWAGPAYEQYF
TRBD1	NA	TRBV5-1	TRBJ1-1	TGCGCCAGCAGCCGGGACAGCCTCACTGAAGCTTTCTTT	CASSRDSLTEAFF
NA	NA	TRBV7-6	TRBJ1-3	TGTGCCAGCACCCCAGGGGTGAGCTCTGGAAACACCATATATTTT	CASTPGVSSGNTIYF
NA	NA	TRBV30	TRBJ2-5	TGTGCCCGAGATACGGGGGAGGTTCTCCAAGAGACCCAGTACTTC	CARDTGEVLQETQYF
TRBD2	few	TRBV9	TRBJ2-5	TGTGCCAGCAGCTTTAGCGGGGGGGATGGTTTAGAGACCCAGTACTTC	CASSFSGGDGLETQYF
NA	NA	TRBV6-5	TRBJ1-1	TGTGCCACCGACTCGATTCAGGGCCTTACTGAAGCTTTCTTT	CATDSIQGLTEAFF
NA	few	TRBV4-1	TRBJ2-1	TGCGCCAGCAGCCAAGTACAGGGAACCTACAATGAGCAGTTCTTC	CASSQVQGTYNEQFF
NA	NA	TRBV7-9	TRBJ1-5	TGTGCCAGCAGCTTAGGTGGAGTCCAGCCCCAGCATTTT	CASSLGGVQPQHF
NA	few	TRBV2	TRBJ2-7	TGTGCCAGCACCCCCGGCTACGAGCAGTACTTC	CASTPGYEQYF
NA	NA	TRBV5-1	TRBJ1-3	TGCGCCAGCAGCCCATTCATCTCGAGCTCTGGAAACACCATATATTTT	CASSPFISSSGNTIYF
TRBD1	NA	TRBV11-2	TRBJ2-7	TGTGCCAGCAGCTTAGTTGGCAGGGGGCGATCCTACGAGCAGTACTTC	CASSLVGRGRSYEQYF
TRBD2	NA	TRBV7-3	TRBJ2-1	TGTGCCAGCAGCTTAGGACTAGCGGAAAGTCCCCACCCCTACAATGAGCAGTTCTTC	CASSLGLAESPHPYNEQFF
NA	NA	TRBV7-6	TRBJ1-4	TGTGCCAGCAGCCGGAATGGGGGGGCCTTTGAAAAACTGTTTTTT	CASSRNGGAFEKLFF
TRBD2	NA	TRBV4-1	TRBJ2-5	TGCGCCAGCAGCCAGACTAGCGGGAGGCAGACCCAGTACTTC	CASSQTSGRQTQYF
NA	NA	TRBV2	TRBJ1-4	TGTGCCAGCAGTGAAAGAGGGCTCCAGAGTGAAAAACTGTTTTTT	CASSERGLQSEKLFF
NA	NA	TRBV6-6	TRBJ1-1	TGTGCCAGCAGTTTAGAACCTTCGAACACTGAAGCTTTCTTT	CASSLEPSNTEAFF